These 26 T cell receptor beta chains were all obtained from the same sample, sequenced in a study of T cells in women clearing cervical HPV infection. Generated by immunoSEQ multiplex PCR, the TCRdb table keeps only in-frame clones and is missing some. The specimen's table records approximately 35,000 clones. Sequencing input: blood buffy coat. The receptors were gathered from a woman between 18 and 70 years old with a cervical HPV16 infection that either progressed to CIN3+ or cleared (not recorded which).

About this clone: The sequenced fragment ends 3 residues before the CDR3 boundary, so the rest is inferred from the germline J gene. V and J are TRBV11-2 and TRBJ2-1, with a possible D match to TRBD2 (6 bases). This CDR3 has 14 amino acids. V lost 1 base and J 8 bases, leaving 12 bases between the germline ends. Germline CDR1 SGHAT, CDR2 FQNNGV. CDR3 bases read: TGTGCCAGCAGCTTAGGACTAGGGGAGTATGAG. Translating it yields CASSLGLGEYE. The whole CDR3 sequence is CASSLGLGEYEQFF.

In the case of this clone: The read ends 3 residues shy of where the CDR3 ends; the end is completed using the germline J gene. The chain couples TRBV6-1 to TRBJ1-3, with D maybe TRBD1 (5 bases). The CDR3 totals 16 residues. Trimming removed 2 bases from V and 0 bases from J, with 11 bases in between. Germline CDR1 is MNHNS and CDR2 is SASEGT. The sequenced CDR3 bases are TGTGCCAGCAGTGAATTTGGGGGGGGCTCTGGAAACACC. As protein: CASSEFGGGSGNT. The entire CDR3 sequence reads CASSEFGGGSGNTIYF.

About this clone itself: The CDR3 goes on 3 residues after the read ends, and that part is filled in from the germline J gene. The chain carries TRBV20-1 and TRBJ2-5; D unclear. The CDR3 sequence is 11 residues long. V was pared by 3 bases and J by 3 bases, with 5 bases between. Germline CDR1 is DFQATT and CDR2 is SNEGSKA (reference sequence). CDR3: CSASSEETQYF. CDR3 DNA (partial): TGCAGTGCTAGCTCTGAAGAGACC.

On this clone: The read ends 3 residues before the CDR3 terminus; that terminus is restored from the germline J gene. The chain uses TRBV20-1 and TRBJ2-2; 11 bases agree with TRBD2. CDR3 length equals 17 residues. V lost 0 bases, J lost 3 bases, and 6 bases stayed unmatched. The V gene's germline CDR1 is DFQATT and CDR2 SNEGSKA (reference sequence). The sequenced CDR3 bases are TGCAGTGCTAGAGATCCCACTAGCGGGGGTGACACCGGGGAG. This translates into CSARDPTSGGDTGE. The CDR3 as a whole reads CSARDPTSGGDTGELFF.

With respect to this clone: With the read ending 3 residues before the CDR3 end, the germline J gene is used to fill in that end. The genes are TRBV5-1 and TRBJ2-5; TRBD1 aligns across 11 bases. Germline V gives CDR1 SGHRS, CDR2 YFSETQ. J was trimmed by 5 bases and V by 3 bases; bases with no gene match: 9. The CDR3 loop spans 16 amino acids. The CDR3 loop reads CASSSRTGGAGETQYF. The covered CDR3 bases are TGCGCCAGCAGCTCTAGGACAGGGGGCGCGGGGGAGACC.

Regarding this clone: Coverage ceases 3 residues before the CDR3 finishes, and the germline J gene fills in the end. The chain joins TRBV5-1 to TRBJ2-7; 12 nucleotides align to TRBD1. The CDR3 totals 16 residues. V shed 2 bases, J shed 0 bases, and the junction held 3 bases outside the gene matches. Germline CDR1 and CDR2: SGHRS and YFSETQ. The part of the CDR3 DNA that was read is TGCGCCAGCAGCTTCGCGGGACAGGGGGCCTCCTACGAG. This codes for CASSFAGQGASYE. The entire CDR3 reads CASSFAGQGASYEQYF.

For this clone: The CDR3 extends 3 residues past the end of the read, so its final part is completed from the germline J gene. The chain couples TRBV7-7 to TRBJ2-7; 8 positions match TRBD1. CDR1 SSHAT and CDR2 FNYEAQ come from the germline V gene (reference sequence). The V and J ends lost 3 bases and 0 bases, in that order; junction bases with no gene match: 1. The CDR3 spans 14 residues. Partial CDR3 DNA: TGTGCCAGCAGCTTGGGACAGGACTCCTACGAG. This sequence encodes CASSLGQDSYE. In full, the CDR3 is CASSLGQDSYEQYF. The complete variable domain, with remaining parts taken from reference TRBV7-7 and TRBJ2-7, reads GAGVSQSPRYKVTKRGQDVTLRCDPISSHATLYWYQQALGQGPEFLTYFNYEAQPDKSGLPSDRFSAERPEGSISTLTIQRTEQRDSAMYRCASSLGQDSYEQYFGPGTRLTVT.

For this clone: With the read ending 3 residues before the CDR3 end, the germline J gene is used to fill in that end. The rearrangement links TRBV2 to TRBJ2-3; a possible D gene is TRBD1 (5 bases). Looked up from germline, CDR1 is SNHLY and CDR2 is FYNNEI. The length of the CDR3 is 14 residues. V lost 6 bases and J 5 bases, leaving 15 bases between the germline ends. Partial CDR3 DNA: TGTGCCAGCAGCGCGGACACCTCAAAAGATACG. Its protein product is CASSADTSKDT. The full CDR3 sequence reads CASSADTSKDTQYF.

Worth noting for this clone: The read is 3 residues too short to cover the CDR3 end, so that end is filled in from the germline J gene. The gene calls are TRBV11-2 and TRBJ1-5, with TRBD1 matching 8 bases. The CDR3 is 14 amino acids. V was clipped by 1 base and J by 5 bases; unmatched bases: 1. Per the germline V gene, CDR1 is SGHAT and CDR2 is FQNNGV. The CDR3 bases that were read are TGTGCCAGCAGCTTAGGACAGGGGCATCAGCCC. Translated: CASSLGQGHQP. The whole CDR3 protein is CASSLGQGHQPQHF. The full variable domain, with the rest looked up from reference TRBV11-2 and TRBJ1-5, is EAGVAQSPRYKIIEKRQSVAFWCNPISGHATLYWYQQILGQGPKLLIQFQNNGVVDDSQLPKDRFSAERLKGVDSTLKIQPAKLEDSAVYLCASSLGQGHQPQHFGDGTRLSIL.

With regard to this clone: The observed sequence ends 3 residues before the CDR3 terminus, with the missing tail filled in from the germline J gene. The V and J genes are TRBV5-6 and TRBJ2-5, with TRBD1 matching over 10 bases. Germline V gene lookup returns CDR1 SGHDT and CDR2 YYEEEE. The CDR3 covers 15 residues. The J segment lost 5 bases and the V segment lost 6 bases, leaving 10 bases of the junction unmatched. The CDR3 protein is CASTGDRGLGETQYF. Incomplete CDR3 DNA: TGTGCCAGCACCGGGGACAGGGGATTAGGGGAGACC.

Points on this clone: The read terminates 3 residues ahead of where the CDR3 ends, so the germline J gene completes it. The rearrangement uses TRBV5-4 and TRBJ2-6; D may be TRBD2 (7 bases). The germline gives CDR1 SGHNT, CDR2 YYREEE (reference sequence). V gave up 3 bases and J gave up 2 bases, with 12 bases separating them. CDR3 length: 16 amino acids. CDR3 protein: CASSWRGLTGANVLTF. CDR3 DNA (partial): TGTGCCAGCAGCTGGCGGGGGCTAACTGGGGCCAACGTC.

A word on this clone: The missing CDR3 end, 3 residues past where the read stops, is filled in from the germline J gene. The gene calls are TRBV11-2 and TRBJ1-5; a possible D gene is TRBD1 (5 bases). The CDR3 spans 13 residues. Trimming took off 5 bases at V and 4 bases at J, with 9 bases between the two ends. Germline V gene data show CDR1 as SGHAT and CDR2 as FQNNGV. CDR3: CASSQGLNQPQHF. The sequenced CDR3 bases are TGTGCCAGCAGCCAGGGTCTGAATCAGCCC. The whole variable domain, filled in from reference TRBV11-2 and TRBJ1-5, reads EAGVAQSPRYKIIEKRQSVAFWCNPISGHATLYWYQQILGQGPKLLIQFQNNGVVDDSQLPKDRFSAERLKGVDSTLKIQPAKLEDSAVYLCASSQGLNQPQHFGDGTRLSIL.

Concerning this clone itself: The read terminates 3 residues before the CDR3 end, so the remaining end is supplied by the germline J gene. The chain joins TRBV5-1 to TRBJ2-2, with 7 positions matching TRBD1. V shed 3 bases, J shed 1 base, and the junction held 6 bases outside the gene matches. The CDR3 consists of 16 residues. CDR1 is SGHRS, CDR2 YFSETQ, per germline. The CDR3 loop reads CASSSGTVWNTGELFF. The part of the CDR3 DNA that was read is TGCGCCAGCAGCTCTGGGACAGTGTGGAACACCGGGGAG.

Regarding this clone: Coverage ceases 3 residues before the CDR3 finishes, and the germline J gene fills in the end. The V call is TRBV30, the J call TRBJ1-6; D is possibly TRBD1 (5 bases). V was pared by 8 bases and J by 4 bases, with 12 bases between. CDR1 GTSNPN and CDR2 SVGIG come from the germline V gene (reference sequence). The CDR3 loop spans 13 amino acids. CDR3: CAARGEYNSPLHF. CDR3 DNA (partial): TGTGCCGCCCGGGGGGAGTATAATTCACCC.

Of note for this clone: The read falls 3 residues short of the CDR3 end, and the missing part is taken from the germline J gene. V gene TRBV7-3 combines with J gene TRBJ2-1; 9 bases map to TRBD1. Germline V gene sequence: CDR1 SGHTA, CDR2 FQGTGA. The CDR3 has 15 residues. Trimming cost V 4 bases and J 6 bases; bases outside gene matches: 7. Incomplete CDR3 DNA: TGTGCCAGCAGCTCCGGGACAGGGCTCATCAATGAG. This codes for CASSSGTGLINE. The whole CDR3 sequence is CASSSGTGLINEQFF.

Worth noting for this clone: The missing CDR3 end, 3 residues past where the read stops, is filled in from the germline J gene. This chain links TRBV6-2 or TRBV6-3 with TRBJ2-1, with TRBD2 as a possible D gene (6 bases). Germline CDR1 reads MNHEY; CDR2 reads SVGEGT. CDR3 length equals 15 residues. Trimming left V 6 bases short and J 0 bases short, with 12 bases between. The sequenced part of the CDR3 DNA is TGTGCCAGCAGCGACCGGGGGAGCTCCTACAATGAG. The encoded protein is CASSDRGSSYNE. The whole CDR3 sequence reads CASSDRGSSYNEQFF.

A note on this clone: The CDR3 is cut off 3 residues early in the read; its end comes from the germline J gene. V gene TRBV28 combines with J gene TRBJ1-1, with D possibly being TRBD1 (5 bases). V lost 4 bases and J lost 4, with 16 bases in between. The CDR3 loop spans 15 amino acids. The V gene's germline CDR1 is MDHEN and CDR2 SYDVKM. CDR3 in amino acids: CASSYSDTLGTEAFF. The CDR3 DNA, read in part, is TGTGCCAGCAGTTACTCGGACACCCTGGGCACTGAA.

Comment on this clone: The read comes to an end 3 residues before the CDR3 does, leaving the germline J gene to fill in the end. This chain uses TRBV5-1 with TRBJ1-5; a weak D match, TRBD1 (5 bases). The CDR3 loop spans 14 amino acids. V lost 4 bases and J lost 3, with 11 bases in between. The V gene's germline CDR1 is SGHRS and CDR2 YFSETQ. This CDR3 is CASSPDSPNQPQHF. The CDR3 bases that were read are TGCGCCAGCAGCCCCGACAGTCCCAATCAGCCC.

Note on this clone: The read ends 3 residues shy of where the CDR3 ends; the end is completed using the germline J gene. The rearrangement joins TRBV9 to TRBJ2-1, with 8 positions matching TRBD2. The CDR3 is 15 amino acids. Germline V gene lookup returns CDR1 SGDLS and CDR2 YYNGEE. After removal of 2 bases from V and 5 bases from J, the junction contained 6 bases not matched to a gene. The CDR3 reads CASSVRLAGHNEQFF. The CDR3 bases that were read are TGTGCCAGCAGCGTGCGGCTAGCGGGCCACAATGAG.

Regarding this clone: With the read ending 3 residues before the CDR3 end, the germline J gene is used to fill in that end. This rearrangement joins TRBV2 to TRBJ2-7; D gene unclear. The CDR3 has 12 residues. Deletions cut 6 bases from V and 2 bases from J, with 8 bases between. Germline-derived CDR1 and CDR2 are SNHLY and FYNNEI. Partial CDR3 DNA: TGTGCCAGCAGCAGGTCCGCCTACGAG. Amino acid sequence: CASSRSAYE. The entire CDR3 protein is CASSRSAYEQYF.

Comments on this clone: The read ends 3 residues before the CDR3 terminus; that terminus is restored from the germline J gene. This chain uses TRBV7-9 with TRBJ1-1; TRBD1 matches 10 bases. Germline assignment: CDR1 SEHNR and CDR2 FQNEAQ (reference sequence). Trimming took 3 bases from V and 2 from J; bases not matched to a gene: 3. The CDR3 is 15 residues long. Partial CDR3 DNA: TGTGCCAGCAGCTTGACAGGGGGCGATAACACTGAA. Its translation: CASSLTGGDNTE. The CDR3 in full is CASSLTGGDNTEAFF. The entire variable domain, with the rest obtained from reference TRBV7-9 and TRBJ1-1, is as follows: DTGVSQNPRHKITKRGQNVTFRCDPISEHNRLYWYRQTLGQGPEFLTYFQNEAQLEKSRLLSDRFSAERPKGSFSTLEIQRTEQGDSAMYLCASSLTGGDNTEAFFGQGTRLTVV.

Judged by frequency, this clone is medium-sized (0.01 to 0.1%). The sequence runs out 3 residues before the end of the CDR3; the remainder is reconstructed from the germline J gene. The V call is TRBV18, the J call TRBJ2-1, with 9 bases that match TRBD1. V lost 3 bases to trimming and J lost 7 bases; unmatched junction nucleotides: 4. This CDR3 comprises 14 residues. From germline, CDR1 is KGHSH and CDR2 LQKENI. CDR3 region: CASSPGQGGNEQFF. Incomplete CDR3 DNA: TGTGCCAGCTCACCGGGACAGGGAGGAAATGAG.

As for this clone: Read coverage stops 3 residues before the CDR3 terminus; the germline J gene supplies the remainder. The V and J genes are TRBV19 and TRBJ1-5; 9 bases line up with TRBD1. Germline values: CDR1 LNHDA, CDR2 SQIVND (reference sequence). The CDR3 extends over 15 amino acids. The trim removed 9 bases at V and 7 bases at J, leaving 13 bases unmatched. CDR3 DNA (partial): TGTGCCAGCGCCATAAACAGGGGGCCAACCCAGCCC. Translated: CASAINRGPTQP. The full CDR3 protein is CASAINRGPTQPQHF.

With regard to this clone: One junction end disagrees with the germline gene, perhaps due to a read error. The CDR3 end falls 3 residues outside the read, so it is completed with the germline J gene. V gene TRBV4-2 combines with J gene TRBJ1-2; 8 bases agree with TRBD1. CDR3 length: 17 residues. The germline CDR1 and CDR2 sequences are LGHNA and YNFKEQ. Incomplete CDR3 DNA: TGCGCCAGCAGCCTTCTAGGCCGGAGGACAGGGAACTATGGC. It translates to CASSLLGRRTGNYG. In full, the CDR3 is CASSLLGRRTGNYGYTF.

Comment on this clone: The read gets to within 3 residues of the CDR3 end, and the germline J gene fills in the rest. V is TRBV2 and J is TRBJ1-5; 7 bases line up with TRBD1. The CDR3 sequence is 15 residues long. Germline V CDR1 and CDR2: SNHLY, FYNNEI. J lost 0 bases, V lost 5 bases, and 4 bases had no gene match. The CDR3 bases that were read are TGTGCCAGCAGTCTAACAGGGGATAGCAATCAGCCC. It encodes CASSLTGDSNQP. The whole CDR3 sequence is CASSLTGDSNQPQHF.

Comment on this clone: The DNA ends 3 residues before the CDR3 does, and the rest of the CDR3 is filled in from the germline J gene. The chain links TRBV13 to TRBJ2-5; 8 bases match TRBD2. Germline CDR1 is PRHDT and CDR2 is FYEKMQ (reference sequence). J lost 5 bases, V lost 5 bases, and 16 bases had no gene match. This CDR3 is built from 17 residues. The CDR3 sequence is CASSPRGTSGPRETQYF. The DNA read from the CDR3 is TGTGCCAGCAGCCCTCGGGGTACTAGCGGCCCGAGGGAGACC.